The subject of this entry is one T cell receptor (beta chain). No cognate antigen has been identified for it. Base qualities were left out, and no much larger clone turns up one base away. The CDR3 goes from the cysteine to the phenylalanine over 15 residues. Only the CDR3 portion is preserved as DNA: 45 bases, with reading frame beginning at the first base. From a lookup of the germline V gene (reference sequence), CDR1 and CDR2 are LNHDA and SQIVND. The V end loses 3 bases and the J end loses 0 bases, and a stretch of 9 bases separates them. These data come from a study of T cells after yellow fever vaccination (dated by TCRdb to 2018 to 2020). Turning to the overall study: The SMART-Seq v4 Ultra Low Input RNA kit was used to prepare libraries from fractions with low cell numbers. To track T-cell clones before and after primary and booster YFV17D yellow fever vaccination, bulk TCR alpha and beta repertoires were sequenced longitudinally. Two healthy male donors, one aged 18 to 30 and one aged 30 to 39 years, were included in the cohort. Blood was drawn at multiple timepoints before and after primary and secondary immunization, with bulk PBMC replicates and cell subsets isolated.

Sequencing relied on an Illumina NovaSeq 6000. Synthesis of TCR cDNA relied on 5'RACE template switching, a step that introduced a universal primer site along with unique molecular identifiers. Priming of cDNA synthesis was performed from both the TCR alpha and TCR beta constant segments. Library amplification involved two PCR steps, and the second step added sample barcodes and sequencing adapters. Libraries were sequenced on Illumina HiSeq 2500 (2x100 bp) or NovaSeq (2x150 bp). In the original analysis: MIGEC handled demultiplexing of reads and collapsing into UMI consensus sequences, while MiXCR performed V(D)J alignment. Clonotypes responding to the vaccine were identified with edgeR on replicate PBMC samples, with the criteria of FDR below 0.01 and a log2 fold change above 5 up to day 15. Bulk clonotypes were assigned CD4 or CD8 identity according to which sequenced CD4 or CD8 repertoire held them at higher abundance. TCRdb reworked the public reads: Q25 trimming with fastp, MiXCR clone assembly, productive beta chains retained. Identical CDR3 protein sequences are pooled into one entry, listed with their most common genes and DNA. What appears here as the V and J calls and clone size reflects TCRdb's work, not the paper's. The sample records around 310,000 distinct CDR3 sequences, less than 4.5% of which are singletons. The ten largest clonotypes hold 20% to 30% of the sample.

The treatment or condition label, as the study defines it: live attenuated yellow fever vaccine strain. Two biological replicates of bulk PBMCs were collected at each blood-draw timepoint. A standard Ficoll-Paque protocol was used to isolate PBMCs from peripheral blood. TriZol was used to extract RNA from bulk PBMCs, from CD4 and CD8 fractions, and from dextramer-positive and dextramer-negative fractions. General conclusions and limits of the study: Most clones expanded after primary vaccination were re-detected after the booster (96% of CD4 and roughly 85% of CD8), suggesting broad memory maintenance. Compared with the primary T-cell response, the secondary T-cell response was weaker but faster, peaking on day 5 rather than day 15. Only a couple of donors were included in the study, so the extent to which the findings can be generalized is limited. A small fraction of clonotypes showed up in both the CD4 and CD8 compartments, probably as a result of convergent recombination. Computational filtering was required because FACS-sorted repertoires could contain abundant contaminating clonotypes from the bulk population.

This sample comprised PBMCs, obtained on the day of the yellow fever booster vaccination. The origin of this receptor is a man aged 18-30 years who received the YFV17D yellow fever vaccine. Recombination linked TRBV19 to TRBJ1-5, with the identity of the D gene unclear. The nucleotide sequence reads as follows: TGTGCCAGTAGTATTATAACGTATAGCAATCAGCCCCAGCATTTT. Its protein is CASSIITYSNQPQHF.